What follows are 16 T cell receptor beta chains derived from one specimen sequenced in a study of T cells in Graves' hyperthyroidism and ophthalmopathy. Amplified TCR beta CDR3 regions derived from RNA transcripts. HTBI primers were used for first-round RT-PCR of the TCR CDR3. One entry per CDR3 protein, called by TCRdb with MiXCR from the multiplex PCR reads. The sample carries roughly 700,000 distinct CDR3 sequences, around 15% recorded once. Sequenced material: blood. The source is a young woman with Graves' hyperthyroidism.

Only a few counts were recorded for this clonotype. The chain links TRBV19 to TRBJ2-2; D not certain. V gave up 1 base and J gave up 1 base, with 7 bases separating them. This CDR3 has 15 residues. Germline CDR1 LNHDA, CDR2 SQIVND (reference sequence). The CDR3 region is CASSIAVMNTGELFF. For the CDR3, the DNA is TGTGCCAGTAGTATAGCGGTAATGAACACCGGGGAGCTGTTTTTT.

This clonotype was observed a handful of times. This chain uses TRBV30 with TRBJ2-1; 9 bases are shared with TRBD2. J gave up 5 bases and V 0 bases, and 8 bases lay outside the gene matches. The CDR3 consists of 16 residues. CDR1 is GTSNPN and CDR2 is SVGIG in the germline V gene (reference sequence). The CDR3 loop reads CAWSVFGLAGHNEQFF. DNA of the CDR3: TGTGCCTGGAGTGTTTTCGGGCTAGCGGGGCACAATGAGCAGTTCTTC.

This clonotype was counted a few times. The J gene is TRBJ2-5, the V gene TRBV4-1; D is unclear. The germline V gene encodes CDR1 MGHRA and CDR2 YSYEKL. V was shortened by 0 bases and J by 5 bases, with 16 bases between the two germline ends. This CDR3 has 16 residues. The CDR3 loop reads CASSQDLGKGQETQYF. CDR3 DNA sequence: TGCGCCAGCAGCCAAGATTTGGGGAAGGGTCAGGAGACCCAGTACTTC.

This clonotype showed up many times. The chain's CDR3 is CASSPGIGTDTQYF. The DNA of the CDR3 is TGTGCCAGCTCACCAGGGATAGGCACAGATACGCAGTATTTT. This chain links TRBV18 with TRBJ2-3, with D unresolved. This CDR3 is 14 amino acids long. V lost 2 bases and J lost 1, with 7 bases in between. CDR1 KGHSH and CDR2 LQKENI come from the germline V gene.

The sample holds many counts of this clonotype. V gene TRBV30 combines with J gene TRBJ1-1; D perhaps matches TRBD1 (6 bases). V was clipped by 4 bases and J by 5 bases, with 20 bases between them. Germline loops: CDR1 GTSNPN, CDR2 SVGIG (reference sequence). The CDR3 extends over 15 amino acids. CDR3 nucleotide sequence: TGTGCCTGGAAGGCATTTACAGGGCGGGATACTGAAGCTTTCTTT. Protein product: CAWKAFTGRDTEAFF.

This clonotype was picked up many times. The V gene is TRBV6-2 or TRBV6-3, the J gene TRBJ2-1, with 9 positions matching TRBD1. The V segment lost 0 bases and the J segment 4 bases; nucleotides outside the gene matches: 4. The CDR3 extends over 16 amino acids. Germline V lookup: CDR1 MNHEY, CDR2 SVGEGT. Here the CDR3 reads CASSYSGTGRYNEQFF. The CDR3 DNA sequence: TGTGCCAGCAGTTACTCCGGGACAGGGAGATACAATGAGCAGTTCTTC.

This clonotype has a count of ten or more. The DNA of the CDR3 is TGCAGTGCTTGGGACAGGGATAACTATGGCTACACCTTC. The encoded protein is CSAWDRDNYGYTF. The chain carries TRBV20-1 and TRBJ1-2; 9 bases are a match to TRBD1. With 5 bases clipped from V and 1 base from J, the junction kept 2 bases outside the gene matches. The CDR3 sequence is 13 residues long. CDR1 is DFQATT and CDR2 is SNEGSKA in the germline V gene (reference sequence).

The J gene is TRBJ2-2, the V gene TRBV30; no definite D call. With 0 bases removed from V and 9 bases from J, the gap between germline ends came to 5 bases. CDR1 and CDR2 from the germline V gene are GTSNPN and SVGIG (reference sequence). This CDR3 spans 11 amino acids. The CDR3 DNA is TGTGCCTGGAGTGTGAGGCGGGAGCTGTTTTTT. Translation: CAWSVRRELFF.

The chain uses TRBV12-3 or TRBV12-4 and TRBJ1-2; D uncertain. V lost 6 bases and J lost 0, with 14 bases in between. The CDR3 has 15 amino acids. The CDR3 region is CASSPGPETNYGYTF. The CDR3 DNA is TGTGCCAGCAGCCCCGGACCGGAGACTAACTATGGCTACACCTTC.

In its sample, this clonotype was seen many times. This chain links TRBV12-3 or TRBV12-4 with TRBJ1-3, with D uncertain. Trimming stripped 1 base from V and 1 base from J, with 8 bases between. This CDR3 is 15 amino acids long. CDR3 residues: CASSLGPLSGNTIYF. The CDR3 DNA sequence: TGTGCCAGCAGTTTAGGCCCTCTGTCTGGAAACACCATATATTTT.

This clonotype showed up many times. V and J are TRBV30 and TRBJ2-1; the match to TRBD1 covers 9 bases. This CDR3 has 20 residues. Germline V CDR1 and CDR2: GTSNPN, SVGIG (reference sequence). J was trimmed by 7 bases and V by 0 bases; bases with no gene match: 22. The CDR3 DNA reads TGTGCCTGGAGTGTCCATCGGGGACAGGGAAATGCTAATGCGGGAAATGAGCAGTTCTTC. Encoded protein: CAWSVHRGQGNANAGNEQFF.

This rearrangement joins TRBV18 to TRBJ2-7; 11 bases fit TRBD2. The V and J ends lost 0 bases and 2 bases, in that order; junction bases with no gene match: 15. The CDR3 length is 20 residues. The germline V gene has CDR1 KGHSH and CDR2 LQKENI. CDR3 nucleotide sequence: TGTGCCAGCTCACCACCGACAGGGACTACTAGCGGGAGTGGCGCCTACGAGCAGTACTTC. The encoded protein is CASSPPTGTTSGSGAYEQYF.

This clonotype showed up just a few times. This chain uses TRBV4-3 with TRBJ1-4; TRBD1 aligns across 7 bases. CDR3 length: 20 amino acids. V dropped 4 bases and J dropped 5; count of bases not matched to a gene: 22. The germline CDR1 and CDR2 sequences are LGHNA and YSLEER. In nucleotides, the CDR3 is TGCGCCAGCAGCCGAGATCTTACAGGGGAAGGAAGGCTCTCGAATGAAAAACTGTTTTTT. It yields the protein CASSRDLTGEGRLSNEKLFF.

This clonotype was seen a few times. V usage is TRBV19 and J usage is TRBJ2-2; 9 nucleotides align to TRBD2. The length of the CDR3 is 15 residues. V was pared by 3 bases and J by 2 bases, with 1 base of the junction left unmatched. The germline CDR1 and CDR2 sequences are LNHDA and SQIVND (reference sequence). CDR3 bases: TGTGCCAGTAGTATTAGCGGGGGTAACACCGGGGAGCTGTTTTTT. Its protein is CASSISGGNTGELFF.

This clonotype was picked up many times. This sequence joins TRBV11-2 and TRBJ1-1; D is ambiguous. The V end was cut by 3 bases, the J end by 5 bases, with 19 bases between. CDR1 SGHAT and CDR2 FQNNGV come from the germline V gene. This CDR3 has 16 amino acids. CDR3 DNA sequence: TGTGCCAGCAGCTTCCCAGCGCCCCCACTGGGGACTGAAGCTTTCTTT. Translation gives CASSFPAPPLGTEAFF.

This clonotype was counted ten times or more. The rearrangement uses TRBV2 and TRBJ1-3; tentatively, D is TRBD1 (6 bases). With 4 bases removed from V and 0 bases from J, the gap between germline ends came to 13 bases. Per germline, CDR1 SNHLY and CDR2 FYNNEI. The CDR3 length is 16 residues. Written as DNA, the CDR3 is TGTGCCAGCAGTGTCCTGACAGGTCTCTCTGGAAACACCATATATTTT. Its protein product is CASSVLTGLSGNTIYF. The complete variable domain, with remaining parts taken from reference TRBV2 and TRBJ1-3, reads EPEVTQTPSHQVTQMGQEVILRCVPISNHLYFYWYRQILGQKVEFLVSFYNNEISEKSEIFDDQFSVERPDGSNFTLKIRSTKLEDSAMYFCASSVLTGLSGNTIYFGEGSWLTVV.